There are a few counts of the clone carrying this T cell receptor beta chain. What it binds is not known. The data stem from a study of beta chain features in type 1 diabetes. Whole-study findings and limits: Across all four CD4+ subsets, people with type 1 diabetes showed modestly shorter TCRB CDR3s.

The junction had 0 bases not matched to a gene; V was cut back by 4 bases and J by 6 bases. The CDR3 is 13 residues long. Per germline, CDR1 LGHNA and CDR2 YSLEER. Investigators reverse transcribed all isolated RNA, so they sequenced expressed TCRB transcripts. Clones were read by immunoSEQ multiplex PCR, and TCRdb kept only the in-frame ones, dropping some. This table has 100,000 to 150,000 clones, about 10% appearing once. Source material: central memory CD4+ T cells from blood. This clonotype was obtained from a man under 40 with type 1 diabetes. The chain couples TRBV4-3 to TRBJ2-1; the match to TRBD1 covers 10 bases. The CDR3 bases are TGCGCCAGCAGCCGGACAGGGGGCAATGAGCAGTTCTTC. Its protein product is CASSRTGGNEQFF.